What follows describes a single TCR beta chain. Its target is not known. Germline CDR1 and CDR2: DFQATT and SNEGSKA (reference sequence). With 6 bases removed from V and 10 bases from J, the gap between germline ends came to 15 bases. There are 11 residues in the CDR3. Use of 60 Vbeta and 13 Jbeta primers characterized the PCR. In the original processing: Roughly 11 million shared chains were among about 80 million unique TCR beta chains counted in a later analysis. Produced via immunoSEQ multiplex PCR; TCRdb's table is partial and in-frame only. For V, J and clone size, that table is used; D and trimming come from the DNA. The sample consists of over 100,000 clones, roughly 60% of them appearing once. This entry comes from a study of cytomegalovirus exposure and HLA in healthy donors. Study-wide results and limits: Based on reports, TCR beta sequences accurately predicted HLA-A and HLA-B alleles for most subjects. A few chains tied to CMV proved CMV antigen-specific in vitro. Previous analysis showed most TCR beta V segments were productive about 90% or about 30% of the time.

The sequence was collected from a man aged 35 to 55 in good health and CMV-seropositive. Specimen: PBMCs. The chain is built from TRBV20-1 and TRBJ1-1, with TRBD1 as a possible D gene (6 bases). The CDR3: CSAPGVDRAFF. In DNA form, the CDR3 reads TGCAGTGCCCCCGGGGTGGACAGAGCTTTCTTT.